The 10 T cell receptor beta chains listed next were all sequenced from one sample in a study of T cell responses to AZD1222 COVID-19 vaccine. Repertoires were generated with immunoSEQ multiplex PCR, while TCRdb's copy carries only in-frame clones and drops some. The table lists about 180,000 clones, more than 70% of them singletons. Sequencing used peripheral blood, obtained 28 days after the second AZD1222 dose. The source of these receptors is an adult who received the AZD1222 COVID-19 vaccine.

The chain links TRBV2 to TRBJ1-5, with unresolved D. Germline CDR1 SNHLY, CDR2 FYNNEI. V lost 7 bases, J lost 7 bases, and 11 bases lay in between. The CDR3 is 12 amino acids. This chain's CDR3 is CASTTTGQPQHF. For the CDR3, the DNA is TGTGCCAGCACTACGACCGGACAGCCCCAGCATTTT.

This chain joins TRBV5-1 and TRBJ1-1; D might be TRBD1 (6 bases). The CDR3 sequence is 14 residues long. Germline V lookup: CDR1 SGHRS, CDR2 YFSETQ. V lost 4 bases, J lost 0 bases, and 10 bases lay in between. The CDR3 sequence is CASSDRTVNTEAFF. The CDR3 DNA sequence: TGCGCCAGCAGCGATCGGACAGTGAACACTGAAGCTTTCTTT.

This clone was counted only a few times. The V call is TRBV7-2, the J call TRBJ1-2; TRBD1 is a possible D gene (5 bases). The ends were cut back, 5 bases at V and 7 bases at J, with 17 bases in the middle. From germline, CDR1 is SGHTA and CDR2 FQGNSA. The CDR3 has 14 amino acids. For the CDR3, the DNA is TGTGCCAGCAGCAGCCGGTTAGGGGCTGGTGGCTACACCTTC. It specifies CASSSRLGAGGYTF.

The chain recombines TRBV6-5 with TRBJ1-1; D is possibly TRBD1 (5 bases). Trimming pared 5 bases from V and 4 bases from J, leaving 17 bases between. The CDR3 runs 15 residues. From germline, CDR1 is MNHEY and CDR2 SVGAGI. The CDR3 bases are TGTGCCAGCAGTCTACCTCGCGCCGGGGGCACTGAAGCTTTCTTT. It is translated as CASSLPRAGGTEAFF.

The chain links TRBV7-8 to TRBJ2-4; D unresolved. This CDR3 comprises 15 residues. Looked up from germline, CDR1 is SGHVS and CDR2 is FQNEAQ. Trimming cost V 5 bases and J 1 base, with 12 bases left between them. The CDR3 is CASSPGGEAKNIQYF. CDR3 DNA sequence: TGTGCCAGCAGCCCCGGCGGCGAGGCCAAAAACATTCAGTACTTC.

This chain joins TRBV28 and TRBJ2-7; D is unresolved. The CDR3 consists of 14 residues. Germline V gene data show CDR1 as MDHEN and CDR2 as SYDVKM. With 6 bases removed from V and 3 bases from J, the gap between germline ends came to 15 bases. CDR3 amino acids: CASRVRQDYYEQYF. CDR3 sequence (DNA): TGTGCCAGCAGGGTGAGGCAGGATTACTACGAGCAGTACTTC.

The chain is built from TRBV3-1 (or the pseudogene TRBV3-2) and TRBJ1-1, with D tentatively TRBD1 (5 bases). This CDR3 has 13 amino acids. Per germline, CDR1 LGHDT and CDR2 YNNKEL (reference sequence). The V and J ends lost 1 base and 11 bases respectively, with 14 bases between them. The CDR3 DNA follows: TGTGCCAGCAGCCAAGGGCAGGGTGAGGGTGCTTTCTTT. This translates into CASSQGQGEGAFF.

This clone was counted between two and nine times. The chain employs TRBV30 and TRBJ1-4, with TRBD1 as a possible D gene (5 bases). Germline assignment: CDR1 GTSNPN and CDR2 SVGIG (reference sequence). V lost 0 bases to trimming and J lost 7 bases, with 12 bases between them. This CDR3 is 14 amino acids long. CDR3: CAWSVQAGFEKLFF. The CDR3 DNA reads as TGTGCCTGGAGTGTACAGGCAGGGTTTGAAAAACTGTTTTTT.

The gene calls are TRBV4-2 and TRBJ1-2, with TRBD1 matching over 11 bases. The CDR3 is 14 residues long. V shed 4 bases, J shed 8 bases, and the junction held 6 bases outside the gene matches. CDR1 LGHNA and CDR2 YNFKEQ come from the germline V gene. The CDR3 protein is CASSRGTGGDGYTF. DNA of the CDR3: TGTGCCAGCAGCCGTGGGACAGGGGGGGACGGCTACACCTTC.

The chain carries TRBV19 and TRBJ2-7, with D possibly being TRBD2 (6 bases). The germline V and J ends were trimmed by 4 bases and 1 base, with 17 bases remaining between them. Germline V lookup: CDR1 LNHDA, CDR2 SQIVND (reference sequence). The CDR3 extends over 16 amino acids. The CDR3 reads CASSTFFGSSSYEQYF. DNA of the CDR3: TGTGCCAGTAGTACCTTTTTCGGGAGTAGTTCCTACGAGCAGTACTTC.